The 10 T cell receptor beta chains presented below share a single source sample, sequenced in a study of regulatory T cells in long-lasting Graves disease. With iRepertoire HTBI primers and Arm-PCR of CDR3 regions, TCR beta libraries were built. TCRdb used MiXCR to reprocess the multiplex PCR reads, holding one entry per CDR3 protein. The sample carries approximately 400,000 distinct CDR3 sequences, 20% to 25% recorded once. Time point here: persistent/refractory GD, antithyroid drugs over 5 years with positive TRAb. PBMC RNA served as the TCR library source. The specimen comprised peripheral blood mononuclear cells (PBMCs), sampled when the disease was refractory, from a patient treated with antithyroid drugs. The receptors here all came from a female donor with Graves disease.

The V and J genes are TRBV15 and TRBJ1-5, with a tentative D call TRBD1 (5 bases). Germline V gives CDR1 LNHNV, CDR2 YYDKDF (reference sequence). Trimming stripped 4 bases from V and 5 bases from J, with 24 bases between. The CDR3 is 18 residues long. In nucleotides, the CDR3 is TGTGCCACCAGCACGAGACCAACCTCCAGGGTAGGGGATCAGCCCCAGCATTTT. It yields the protein CATSTRPTSRVGDQPQHF.

This clonotype was detected once. This chain links TRBV18 with TRBJ2-7; D remains unclear. Germline V gene data show CDR1 as KGHSH and CDR2 as LQKENI. V lost 5 bases, J lost 6 bases, and 8 bases lay in between. The CDR3 length is 11 residues. The DNA for the CDR3 is TGTGCCAGCTCAAGCAATCTCGAGCAGTACTTC. Translated, it gives CASSSNLEQYF.

Only a few counts were recorded for this clonotype. A read error may produce the germline difference seen at one junction end. V and J are TRBV12-3 or TRBV12-4 and TRBJ1-5; D gene uncertain. CDR3 size: 14 residues. The CDR3 loop reads CVSSLGRPNQPQHF. In nucleotides, the CDR3 is TGTGTCAGCAGTTTAGGACGGCCTAATCAGCCCCAGCATTTT.

This clonotype was counted many times. This chain uses TRBV20-1 with TRBJ1-6; TRBD1 agrees at 7 bases. The V gene end was trimmed by 1 base and the J gene end by 8 bases; junction bases not matched to a gene: 11. Germline assignment: CDR1 DFQATT and CDR2 SNEGSKA (reference sequence). The CDR3 length is 16 residues. CDR3 sequence reads: CSARGPQTGRHSPLHF. CDR3 sequence (DNA): TGCAGTGCTAGAGGTCCTCAGACAGGGAGGCATTCACCCCTCCACTTT.

The gene calls are TRBV5-1 and TRBJ2-1; 11 nucleotides line up with TRBD1. This CDR3 comprises 16 residues. The germline V gene encodes CDR1 SGHRS and CDR2 YFSETQ. V dropped 5 bases and J dropped 6; count of bases not matched to a gene: 10. CDR3 amino acids: CASRLSSGTGGNEQFF. The CDR3, as DNA: TGCGCCAGCAGATTGTCGTCCGGGACAGGGGGCAATGAGCAGTTCTTC.

The CDR3 sequence is CASRQGVWNTEAFF. The CDR3, as DNA: TGTGCCAGCAGACAGGGGGTTTGGAACACTGAAGCTTTCTTT. This chain connects TRBV7-9 to TRBJ1-1, with 8 bases identical to TRBD1. There are 14 residues in the CDR3. Germline V lookup: CDR1 SEHNR, CDR2 FQNEAQ (reference sequence). Losses at the gene ends were 6 bases for V and 1 base for J; bases not matched to a gene: 4. The full variable domain, completed using reference TRBV7-9 and TRBJ1-1, is DTGVSQNPRHKITKRGQNVTFRCDPISEHNRLYWYRQTLGQGPEFLTYFQNEAQLEKSRLLSDRFSAERPKGSFSTLEIQRTEQGDSAMYLCASRQGVWNTEAFFGQGTRLTVV.

As to this clonotype: A much larger clone lies one base from this, so it may be a read error. The chain has TRBV12-3 or TRBV12-4 and TRBJ2-2, with TRBD2 matching over 7 bases. The CDR3 length is 18 residues. J lost 5 bases, V lost 2 bases, and 14 bases had no gene match. CDR3 loop: CASSLTLVGGPRTGELFF. The CDR3 nucleotides are TGTGCCAGCAGTTTAACTCTAGTGGGAGGGCCGCGAACCGGGGAGCTGTTTTTT.

There are a few counts of this clonotype. The chain is built from TRBV7-9 and TRBJ1-5; D is possibly TRBD1 (5 bases). The CDR3 totals 16 residues. V was clipped by 1 base and J by 4 bases, with 14 bases between them. Germline CDR1 and CDR2: SEHNR and FQNEAQ (reference sequence). The CDR3 region has the DNA TGTGCCAGCAGCTTAGAAGGCGCAGGGAGGAATCAGCCCCAGCATTTT. Protein sequence: CASSLEGAGRNQPQHF.

This chain links TRBV15 with TRBJ2-7; TRBD2 might be the D (6 bases). There are 16 residues in the CDR3. CDR1 is LNHNV and CDR2 is YYDKDF in the germline V gene (reference sequence). Deletions cut 1 base from V and 2 bases from J, with 15 bases between. As DNA, the CDR3 is TGTGCCACCAGCAGAGTATTCGGGGGTAACACCTACGAGCAGTACTTC. It is translated as CATSRVFGGNTYEQYF.

The V gene is TRBV7-2, the J gene TRBJ2-5, with a weak D call TRBD1 (6 bases). V lost 4 bases and J 6 bases, leaving 15 bases between the germline ends. This CDR3 spans 14 amino acids. Looked up from germline, CDR1 is SGHTA and CDR2 is FQGNSA. The CDR3: CASSSTGNEKTQYF. In nucleotides, the CDR3 is TGTGCCAGCAGCTCCACAGGGAACGAGAAGACCCAGTACTTC. Filled out from reference TRBV7-2 and TRBJ2-5, the complete variable domain reads GAGVSQSPSNKVTEKGKDVELRCDPISGHTALYWYRQSLGQGLEFLIYFQGNSAPDKSGLPSDRFSAERTGGSVSTLTIQRTQQEDSAVYLCASSSTGNEKTQYFGPGTRLLVL.